These 20 T cell receptor beta chains were all obtained from the same sample, sequenced in a study of molecular identifiers for immune sequencing clone quantification. TCRdb called the PCR reads again in MiXCR, with one record for every CDR3 protein. This sample has just under 650,000 distinct CDR3 sequences, with 15% to 20% found just once. Material: naive CD8+ T cells from blood, with Jurkat cell RNA spiked in. The subset: FACS-sorted CD8+CD4-CCR7+CD45RA+ naive T cells. These receptors were taken from a human donor in good health. Some libraries in this study had Jurkat cell RNA spiked in.

Comments on this clonotype: A read error may be the cause here, since a much bigger clone is one base away. The chain links TRBV11-2 to TRBJ2-7; weak D call: TRBD1 (6 bases). This CDR3 has 15 amino acids. CDR1 SGHAT and CDR2 FQNNGV come from the germline V gene. The chain's CDR3 is CASSFGQGQKYVQYF. CDR3 bases: TGTGCCAGCAGCTTTGGGCAGGGGCAAAAGTACGTGCAGTACTTC. The entire variable domain, with the rest obtained from reference TRBV11-2 and TRBJ2-7, is as follows: EAGVAQSPRYKIIEKRQSVAFWCNPISGHATLYWYQQILGQGPKLLIQFQNNGVVDDSQLPKDRFSAERLKGVDSTLKIQPAKLEDSAVYLCASSFGQGQKYVQYFGPGTRLTVT.

This clonotype was seen repeatedly, ten times or more. V usage is TRBV25-1 and J usage is TRBJ2-7, with unresolved D. V was cut by 3 bases and J by 5 bases, with 17 bases left in between. CDR3 length equals 15 residues. The germline V gene has CDR1 MGHDK and CDR2 SYGVNS. The CDR3 is CASSDSGLIPDEQYF. In DNA form, the CDR3 reads TGTGCCAGCAGTGACTCTGGCTTAATCCCCGACGAGCAGTACTTC.

This clonotype was counted between two and nine times. This sequence joins TRBV20-1 and TRBJ2-5, with TRBD2 matching 8 bases. J lost 0 bases, V lost 6 bases, and 6 bases had no gene match. The germline CDR1 and CDR2 sequences are DFQATT and SNEGSKA (reference sequence). The CDR3 has 14 amino acids. CDR3 nucleotides: TGCAGTGCCACTAGCGGATACTACCAAGAGACCCAGTACTTC. Translation gives CSATSGYYQETQYF.

This clonotype has ten or more counts. The chain is built from TRBV28 and TRBJ2-5, with 7 bases fitting TRBD1. The V segment lost 5 bases and the J segment 5 bases; nucleotides outside the gene matches: 8. The CDR3 contains 14 residues. From germline, CDR1 is MDHEN and CDR2 SYDVKM. CDR3 DNA sequence: TGTGCCAGCAGTCCCAGACAGGGCCCGGAGACCCAGTACTTC. As protein: CASSPRQGPETQYF.

This clonotype was seen only a few times. The V call is TRBV20-1, the J call TRBJ2-1, with 7 positions matching TRBD2. The junction had 8 bases not matched to a gene; V was cut back by 6 bases and J by 0 bases. The CDR3 contains 15 residues. The germline V gene has CDR1 DFQATT and CDR2 SNEGSKA (reference sequence). Here the CDR3 DNA reads TGCAGTGCGAGGAAGCGGGGCTTCTCCTACAATGAGCAGTTCTTC. It encodes CSARKRGFSYNEQFF.

The sample holds many counts of this clonotype. For the CDR3, the DNA is TGTGCCAGCAGCACCTCGACGGCGGCCTACGAGCAGTACTTC. Translating it yields CASSTSTAAYEQYF. The chain couples TRBV5-6 to TRBJ2-7; unclear D gene. With 4 bases removed from V and 2 bases from J, the gap between germline ends came to 13 bases. Per germline, CDR1 SGHDT and CDR2 YYEEEE. The CDR3 has 14 amino acids.

This clonotype turned up a few times. The gene calls are TRBV25-1 and TRBJ1-5; D is perhaps TRBD1 (6 bases). Germline CDR1 and CDR2: MGHDK and SYGVNS. Trimming stripped 2 bases from V and 4 bases from J, with 12 bases between. The CDR3 has 15 residues. CDR3 in DNA: TGTGCCAGCAGTGAACCGGACAGACCAAATCAGCCCCAGCATTTT. Residues: CASSEPDRPNQPQHF.

This clonotype was detected a few times. The J gene is TRBJ2-7, the V gene TRBV7-2; possibly TRBD1 for D (6 bases). V lost 1 base and J lost 4, with 14 bases in between. The CDR3 runs 15 residues. Germline values: CDR1 SGHTA, CDR2 FQGNSA. The CDR3 bases are TGTGCCAGCAGCTTAGAGTGGGACACTTCTTACGAGCAGTACTTC. Translation: CASSLEWDTSYEQYF.

This clonotype occurred many times. The chain has TRBV30 and TRBJ1-2; maybe TRBD1 (6 bases). This CDR3 has 13 amino acids. V gave up 3 bases and J gave up 4 bases, with 12 bases separating them. In germline, CDR1 is GTSNPN, CDR2 SVGIG (reference sequence). The CDR3 loop reads CAWRSGDGYGYTF. The CDR3, as DNA: TGTGCCTGGAGGTCAGGGGACGGCTATGGCTACACCTTC. The variable domain in full, with the rest retrieved from reference TRBV30 and TRBJ1-2, is SQTIHQWPATLVQPVGSPLSLECTVEGTSNPNLYWYRQAAGRGLQLLFYSVGIGQISSEVPQNLSASRPQDRQFILSSKKLLLSDSGFYLCAWRSGDGYGYTFGSGTRLTVV.

This clonotype has a handful of counts. The genes are TRBV13 and TRBJ2-2; D call uncertain. Trimming removed 5 bases at V and 6 bases at J, with 16 bases between. Germline values: CDR1 PRHDT, CDR2 FYEKMQ (reference sequence). This CDR3 is built from 15 residues. The CDR3 sequence is CASSPPTSAPGELFF. The DNA of the CDR3 is TGTGCCAGCAGCCCACCAACTTCCGCCCCCGGGGAGCTGTTTTTT.

This clonotype was detected ten times or more. The rearrangement links TRBV7-9 to TRBJ2-5; no definite D call. CDR3 length: 15 residues. Germline CDR1 SEHNR, CDR2 FQNEAQ (reference sequence). V shed 5 bases and J shed 5 bases, with 18 bases lying between them. The CDR3 sequence is CASSPTLTARETQYF. The DNA for the CDR3 is TGTGCCAGCAGCCCGACCCTCACGGCCCGGGAGACCCAGTACTTC.

This clonotype showed up many times. The rearrangement links TRBV5-6 to TRBJ2-7; D is unresolved. In germline, CDR1 is SGHDT, CDR2 YYEEEE. Trimming cost V 5 bases and J 2 bases, with 17 bases left between them. There are 15 residues in the CDR3. The CDR3, as DNA: TGTGCCAGCAGGGTCGTAGAAACACCGGCCTACGAGCAGTACTTC. Translated, it gives CASRVVETPAYEQYF.

At least ten counts were recorded for this clonotype. The chain uses TRBV7-9 and TRBJ2-3, with 10 bases that match TRBD2. There are 15 residues in the CDR3. The ends lost 2 bases at V and 4 bases at J; junction bases unmatched: 3. From germline, CDR1 is SEHNR and CDR2 FQNEAQ (reference sequence). CDR3: CASSLIAGGADTQYF. The CDR3 bases are TGTGCCAGCAGCTTAATAGCGGGGGGCGCAGATACGCAGTATTTT.

The J gene is TRBJ2-1, the V gene TRBV7-9, with D perhaps being TRBD1 or TRBD2 (5 bases each). The length of the CDR3 is 14 residues. V gave up 5 bases and J gave up 7 bases, with 15 bases separating them. Germline assignment: CDR1 SEHNR and CDR2 FQNEAQ (reference sequence). Written as DNA, the CDR3 is TGTGCCAGCAGCCAAGACGGGGCCCCGAATGAGCAGTTCTTC. Protein: CASSQDGAPNEQFF.

This chain uses TRBV5-6 with TRBJ2-7, with 9 bases fitting TRBD2. Germline V gene sequence: CDR1 SGHDT, CDR2 YYEEEE. J gave up 2 bases and V 3 bases, and 3 bases lay outside the gene matches. The CDR3 covers 14 residues. Written as DNA, the CDR3 is TGTGCCAGCAGCTGGGCGGGGGGGACCTACGAGCAGTACTTC. It is translated as CASSWAGGTYEQYF.

This clonotype showed up just a few times. The chain joins TRBV10-3 to TRBJ2-5, with 7 bases lining up with TRBD2. Trimming took 0 bases from V and 7 from J; bases not matched to a gene: 14. CDR1 and CDR2 from the germline V gene are ENHRY and SYGVKD. CDR3 length: 17 residues. CDR3 residues: CAISESLPSGGRATQYF. The CDR3 region has the DNA TGTGCCATCAGTGAGTCCCTCCCCTCCGGGGGGAGAGCGACCCAGTACTTC.

There are a few counts of this clonotype. The chain recombines TRBV7-9 with TRBJ2-7; 11 bases map to TRBD2. This CDR3 has 15 residues. Trimming at V came to 6 bases and at J to 0 bases, leaving 4 bases not matched to a gene. The germline CDR1 and CDR2 sequences are SEHNR and FQNEAQ (reference sequence). The CDR3 DNA sequence: TGTGCCAGCAGGCAAACTAGCGGGAGCTCCTACGAGCAGTACTTC. Its protein product is CASRQTSGSSYEQYF.

The table lists this clonotype with many counts. V and J are TRBV28 and TRBJ2-7; 9 nucleotides line up with TRBD2. V lost 3 bases and J lost 3; bases outside the gene matches: 12. The CDR3 contains 17 residues. Germline values: CDR1 MDHEN, CDR2 SYDVKM. In DNA, the CDR3 is TGTGCCAGCAGTTTGGGGTTCGCTAGCGGGAACCTCTACGAGCAGTACTTC. Its protein is CASSLGFASGNLYEQYF.

In this sample, this clonotype turned up many times. This CDR3 is CSARAAGTGTDTQYF. CDR3 DNA sequence: TGCAGTGCTAGGGCGGCGGGGACTGGGACAGATACGCAGTATTTT. This chain links TRBV20-1 with TRBJ2-3; a possible D gene is TRBD2 (6 bases). CDR3 length: 15 residues. CDR1 DFQATT and CDR2 SNEGSKA come from the germline V gene (reference sequence). V was trimmed by 3 bases and J by 3 bases, leaving 16 bases between them.

This clonotype was recorded many times. The V and J genes are TRBV27 and TRBJ1-1; 9 positions agree with TRBD1. The trim removed 5 bases at V and 5 bases at J, leaving 9 bases unmatched. The length of the CDR3 is 15 residues. Looked up from germline, CDR1 is MNHEY and CDR2 is SMNVEV (reference sequence). CDR3 sequence reads: CASSTQGAFWTEAFF. The CDR3 nucleotides are TGTGCCAGCAGTACACAGGGGGCGTTTTGGACTGAAGCTTTCTTT.